The T cell receptor (beta chain) under discussion was sequenced for a study of blood T cell repertoires in COVID-19. Across the whole study: Acute and convalescent COVID-19 samples came from the United States, Italy and Spain. Sources were T cells, B-cell-depleted T cells, or PBMCs; the material itself was cDNA or gDNA.

TCRdb's table, derived via immunoSEQ multiplex PCR, lists solely in-frame clones and lacks some. This table holds just under 350,000 clones, around 88% found once. CDR3 length: 13 residues. V was trimmed by 5 bases and J by 1 base, leaving 8 bases between them. Looked up from germline, CDR1 is SGHTA and CDR2 is FQGNSA. The sequence was collected from a man aged 30-40 years with active or convalescent COVID-19. The specimen was peripheral blood. J is TRBJ1-1 and V is TRBV7-2; D possibly corresponds to TRBD1 (5 bases). The CDR3 region has the DNA TGTGCCAGCAGCCGGGGGAGGAACACTGAAGCTTTCTTT. It codes for CASSRGRNTEAFF. Complete variable domain (other parts from reference TRBV7-2 and TRBJ1-1): GAGVSQSPSNKVTEKGKDVELRCDPISGHTALYWYRQSLGQGLEFLIYFQGNSAPDKSGLPSDRFSAERTGGSVSTLTIQRTQQEDSAVYLCASSRGRNTEAFFGQGTRLTVV.